This T cell receptor (beta chain) came from a study of T cells in Graves' hyperthyroidism and ophthalmopathy. Study-wide findings and caveats: In the analysis, a 13 V-J model separated ophthalmopathy from stable hyperthyroidism. Progression to ophthalmopathy was predicted a median of roughly seven months early.

CDR1 SGHTA and CDR2 FQGTGA come from the germline V gene. This CDR3 spans 13 amino acids. V was pared by 4 bases and J by 4 bases, with 8 bases between. The investigators amplified TCR beta CDR3 regions from RNA transcripts. The HTBI primer set served for first-round RT-PCR of the TCR CDR3. TCRdb itself ran the multiplex PCR reads through MiXCR, one entry per CDR3 protein. The sample records about 350,000 distinct CDR3 sequences, roughly 13% being singletons. A remark on this clonotype: The antigen remains undetermined.

PBMCs were derived from 9.5 to 10 ml fresh peripheral blood. This TCR came from a young woman with Graves' hyperthyroidism. This chain links TRBV7-3 with TRBJ1-3; D gene ambiguous. Specimen: blood. The CDR3 sequence: CASSSLRGNTIYF. In nucleotides, the CDR3 is TGTGCCAGCAGCTCCCTTAGGGGAAACACCATATATTTT. Using reference TRBV7-3 and TRBJ1-3 for the parts outside the CDR3, the full variable domain is GAGVSQTPSNKVTEKGKYVELRCDPISGHTALYWYRQSLGQGPEFLIYFQGTGAADDSGLPNDRFFAVRPEGSVSTLKIQRTERGDSAVYLCASSSLRGNTIYFGEGSWLTVV.